This note documents a single T cell receptor (beta chain) sequence. The antigen remains unidentified. Trimming took 0 bases from V and 10 from J, leaving 7 bases between them. There are 12 residues in the CDR3. Germline V gene lookup returns CDR1 SGHAT and CDR2 FQNNGV. The data were taken from a study of T cells in Graves' hyperthyroidism and ophthalmopathy. Study results and limitations: Progression to ophthalmopathy was predicted a median of about six months early.

Template material for amplifying TCR beta CDR3 regions consisted of RNA transcripts. HTBI primers were used for first-round RT-PCR of the TCR CDR3. TCRdb analysed the multiplex PCR reads with MiXCR anew, one entry per CDR3 protein. The sample shows about 260,000 distinct CDR3 sequences, 20% to 25% of them seen only once. Each ophthalmopathy patient scored at least 3 on the Clinical Activity Score and at least 4 on NOSPECS grade, with duration under 3 months. Not enrolled were patients with uncontrolled infection, other autoimmune disease, pregnancy or lactation. PBMCs stemmed from 10 ml fresh peripheral blood.

The sample was blood. This sequence was found in a man aged 30 to 39 with Graves' ophthalmopathy. The rearrangement links TRBV11-2 to TRBJ2-1; D is uncertain. This CDR3 reads CASSLEAPEQFF. The CDR3 region has the DNA TGTGCCAGCAGCTTAGAGGCGCCCGAGCAGTTCTTC. The whole variable domain, filled in from reference TRBV11-2 and TRBJ2-1, reads EAGVAQSPRYKIIEKRQSVAFWCNPISGHATLYWYQQILGQGPKLLIQFQNNGVVDDSQLPKDRFSAERLKGVDSTLKIQPAKLEDSAVYLCASSLEAPEQFFGPGTRLTVL.